The T cell receptor beta chain under discussion was sequenced for a study of T-cell reconstitution after alpha-beta-depleted transplantation in children. Construction of the TCRbeta library involved unique molecular identifiers. TCRdb itself ran the PCR reads through MiXCR, one entry per CDR3 protein. The sample includes a few hundred thousand distinct CDR3 sequences, about 8.8% of them seen just once. V lost 3 bases, J lost 0 bases, and 12 bases lay in between. Germline loops: CDR1 LGHDT, CDR2 YNNKEL (reference sequence). The CDR3 is 16 residues long. This clonotype was recorded at least ten times. Sequenced material: PBMCs from the stem cell graft donor, taken from the stem cell graft. The clonotype was recovered from a human donor who donated a stem cell graft to a child with SCID. The chain joins TRBV3-1 to TRBJ1-3; maybe TRBD1 (6 bases). CDR3 DNA sequence: TGTGCCAGCAGCCATTTGACAGGAAACTCTGGAAACACCATATATTTT. This codes for CASSHLTGNSGNTIYF. The entire variable domain, with the rest obtained from reference TRBV3-1 and TRBJ1-3, is as follows: DTAVSQTPKYLVTQMGNDKSIKCEQNLGHDTMYWYKQDSKKFLKIMFSYNNKELIINETVPNRFSPKSPDKAHLNLHINSLELGDSAVYFCASSHLTGNSGNTIYFGEGSWLTVV.